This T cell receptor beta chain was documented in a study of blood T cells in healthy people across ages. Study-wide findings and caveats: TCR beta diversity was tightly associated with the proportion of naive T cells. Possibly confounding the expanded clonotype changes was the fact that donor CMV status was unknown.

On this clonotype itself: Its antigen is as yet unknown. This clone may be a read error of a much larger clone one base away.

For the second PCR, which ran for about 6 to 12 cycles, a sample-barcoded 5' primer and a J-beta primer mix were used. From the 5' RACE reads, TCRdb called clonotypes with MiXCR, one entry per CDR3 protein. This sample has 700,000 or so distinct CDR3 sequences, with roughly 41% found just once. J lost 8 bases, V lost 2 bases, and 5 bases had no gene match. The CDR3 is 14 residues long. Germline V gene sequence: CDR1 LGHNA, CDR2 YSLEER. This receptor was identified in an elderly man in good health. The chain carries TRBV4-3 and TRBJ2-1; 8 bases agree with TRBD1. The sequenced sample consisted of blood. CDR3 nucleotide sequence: TGCGCCAGCAGCCAAAGCAGGGGGCTCGATGAGCAGTTCTTC. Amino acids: CASSQSRGLDEQFF.